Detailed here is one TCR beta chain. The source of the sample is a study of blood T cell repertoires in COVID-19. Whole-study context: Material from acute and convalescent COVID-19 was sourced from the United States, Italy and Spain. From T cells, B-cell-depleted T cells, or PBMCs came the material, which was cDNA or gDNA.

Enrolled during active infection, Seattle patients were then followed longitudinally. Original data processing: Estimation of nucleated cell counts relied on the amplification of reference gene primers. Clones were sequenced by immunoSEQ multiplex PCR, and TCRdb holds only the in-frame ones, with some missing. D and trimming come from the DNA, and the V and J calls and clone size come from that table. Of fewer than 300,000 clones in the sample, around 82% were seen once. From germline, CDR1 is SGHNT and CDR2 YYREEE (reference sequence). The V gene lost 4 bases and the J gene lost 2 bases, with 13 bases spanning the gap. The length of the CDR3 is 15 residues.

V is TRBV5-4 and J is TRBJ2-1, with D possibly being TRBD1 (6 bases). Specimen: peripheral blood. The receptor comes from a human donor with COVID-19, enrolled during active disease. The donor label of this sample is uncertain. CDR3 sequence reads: CASSQGSGTYNEQFF. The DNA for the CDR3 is TGTGCCAGCAGCCAGGGGAGCGGAACCTACAATGAGCAGTTCTTC.